The sequence of this T cell receptor beta chain was determined in a study of T cell responses to AZD1222 COVID-19 vaccine (TCRdb year 2021). As for the study more broadly: AZD1222 recipients given second doses at about 4 weeks or at about 12 weeks were pooled, since spike-specific TCR depth and breadth were not found to differ between the two schedules. Enrollment into the trials was organized by age into subgroups of 18-55, 56-69 and 70-plus years, and those subgroups contained about 160, 30 and 59 TCR-sequenced participants, respectively. TCR sequencing covered over 230 trial participants: 200 to 220 given two doses of AZD1222 and 26 given two doses of MenACWY control vaccine. General study outcomes and caveats: In the small 56-69-year group, the increase in depth fell short of significance, most likely because of low power. A significant rise in spike-specific TCR breadth and depth was observed after two AZD1222 doses relative to day 0 and relative to MenACWY recipients. Participants were mostly white British, with more females than males. The authors suggested clonal diversity may have been underestimated. Nearly half of unique spike-specific TCRs reportedly recognized epitopes outside regions mutated in the B.1.351 and B.1.1.7 variants. Because no samples from the day 14 peak response were available, repertoires could be characterized only after the peak T cell response. Conclusions about previously exposed vaccinees were limited because only six or seven AZD1222 recipients were SARS-CoV-2 seropositive at baseline. Vaccine-associated CD4 TCRs spanned the whole spike protein, with dominant responses in regions 160-218 and 743-854.

Interpreted using the paper, the time point label stands for: baseline before first vaccination. The vaccinee samples were drawn from two UK trials, COV001 and COV002, one of which was a single-blind randomized controlled phase 2/3 trial testing AZD1222 (ChAdOx1 nCoV-19) in healthy adults. Trial participant PBMC samples were collected at day 0 and day 28 after the second dose for TCRbeta chain sequencing. Turning to this clone: Its antigen has not been determined. Qualities for individual bases were not recorded, and no much larger clone is one base off.

Including the terminal cysteine and phenylalanine, the CDR3 comprises 14 residues. Only the CDR3 region is kept as DNA, spanning 42 bases read in frame from base 1. Looking up the germline V gene yields CDR1 ENHRY and CDR2 SYGVKD. At the junction V is shortened by 4 bases and J by 4 bases, with 12 bases in between. The CDR3 regions of human TCRbeta chains were subjected to immunosequencing. Processing in the source paper ran as follows. TCRs in the repertoires were compared against a reference library of SARS-CoV-2-specific TCRs that had been generated with the MIRA antigen-specificity platform. Breadth was defined as the fraction of unique TCRs that were SARS-CoV-2-associated, and depth was defined as the fraction of total T cells that were SARS-CoV-2-associated. Using the MIRA data, every spike-specific TCR was mapped to the spike region that the TCR reacted to and assigned to either a CD4 or a CD8 class. Log10-transformed breadth and depth values were compared by one-way ANOVA with Sidak's multiple comparisons tests. TCRdb re-hosts the immuneACCESS table, in-frame sequences only. Its copies lack some clones; in the studies checked, an unresolved V gene accounts for under half of them, and the cause for the rest is not known. V, J and clone size were drawn from that table, and D and trimming were deduced from the DNA. The sample contains 70,000 to 90,000 clones, 89% of them found a single time. The ten largest clones take up 2% to 3% of the sample.

This sequence originates from an adult in good health. This specimen consisted of peripheral blood, obtained on day 0 of AZD1222 vaccination. This chain is built from TRBV10-3 and TRBJ2-3; the D gene is perhaps TRBD1, from 6 matching bases. Read as DNA, the sequence is TGTGCCATCAGTGGAAACAGGGATTCAGATACGCAGTATTTT. Its protein is CAISGNRDSDTQYF.